This section outlines one T cell receptor beta chain sequence together with its context. The antigen is undetermined. The table came from immunoSEQ multiplex PCR; TCRdb's copy has only in-frame clones and leaves some out. The repertoire holds some 1.1 million clones, with approximately 75% as singletons. This sample stems from a study of shared clonotypes between healthy human individuals. Whole-study results and caveats: Sequencing depth was predicted to influence how clonotypes are shared among donors. As a rule, naive subsets had a larger estimated richness than memory subsets.

Free of recent acute infections or vaccinations, the donors were healthy HIV-negative adults. The CDR3 has 15 amino acids. The V gene lost 5 bases and the J gene lost 5 bases, with 15 bases spanning the gap. CDR1 is MRHNA, CDR2 SNTAGT, per germline. The sample taken for sequencing was memory CD4+ T cells from PBMCs. Documented subset: CD45RA-negative fraction. This TCR was recovered from a young man in good health. Some clones in this sample may be carry-over from other donors' samples. This sequence joins TRBV6-4 and TRBJ2-2; no clear D. CDR3 bases: TGTGCCAGCAGTACCCGGACGAAGTGGACCGGGGAGCTGTTTTTT. Its protein product is CASSTRTKWTGELFF.